Presented here are 2 T cell receptor beta chains from one specimen sequenced in a study of CXCR3-negative and CXCR3-positive naive CD8 T cells. Researchers prepared the TRB cDNA libraries using 5' RACE with UMI labels. With the 5' RACE reads reprocessed, TCRdb shows one record per CDR3 protein and no DNA. This table lists about 120,000 distinct CDR3 sequences. The source material was naive CXCR3- CD8+ T cells from blood. Indicated subset: CD45RO-CCR7+CD27+CD95- naive CD8+ T cells lacking CXCR3 (TNR3-). The receptors here all came from a human donor in good health. Some clones in this sample may be carry-over from other donors' samples.

This chain uses TRBV6-2 or TRBV6-3 with TRBJ2-2; with no DNA, the TCRdb D assignment of TRBD1 cannot be verified. The CDR3 has 16 amino acids. Germline V lookup: CDR1 MNHEY, CDR2 SVGEGT. CDR3 in amino acids: CASSLWEDRTTGELFF.

The V call is TRBV5-4, the J call TRBJ2-1; TCRdb indicates TRBD2, and absent DNA this call remains unverified. The germline CDR1 and CDR2 sequences are SGHNT and YYREEE (reference sequence). The CDR3 spans 16 residues. The CDR3 sequence: CASSAGLAGGTDEQFF. The variable domain in full, completed from reference TRBV5-4 and TRBJ2-1, reads ETGVTQSPTHLIKTRGQQVTLRCSSQSGHNTVSWYQQALGQGPQFIFQYYREEENGRGNFPPRFSGLQFPNYSSELNVNALELDDSALYLCASSAGLAGGTDEQFFGPGTRLTVL.